This TCR beta chain derives from a study of cytomegalovirus exposure and HLA in healthy donors. PCR amplification relied on 60 Vbeta primers (plus 13 Jbeta primers). The assay was immunoSEQ multiplex PCR, and TCRdb's table has in-frame clones only and misses some. The sample yields about 160,000 clones, around 72% seen once. This CDR3 region has 14 residues. Trimming pared 0 bases from V and 5 bases from J, leaving 11 bases between. The germline gives CDR1 SGHRS, CDR2 YFSETQ. This sequence was found in a female donor in good health and CMV-seronegative. Material: PBMCs. The rearrangement joins TRBV5-1 to TRBJ1-1, with D tentatively TRBD1 (6 bases). CDR3 nucleotide sequence: TGCGCCAGCAGCTTGGAACAGGGTTTAACTGAAGCTTTCTTT. It codes for CASSLEQGLTEAFF.